This T cell receptor (beta chain) stems from a study of shared clonotypes between healthy human individuals (dated by TCRdb to 2018 to 2020). Broadly, across the study: Three men and a couple of women, aged 18 to 49 years, made up the cohort. For each donor, CD4 naive and CD4 memory were each run on three plates, CD8 naive on two plates, and CD8 memory on one plate. To estimate repertoire size and how much clonotypes are shared between individuals, the study performed deep sequencing of blood TCR repertoires from five healthy adults. Between about 0.8 and 9 billion PBMCs per donor were obtained by leukapheresis. Different laboratories and diverse techniques were used to prepare libraries and sequence TCR repertoires, to increase sequencing depth and limit assay-specific biases. Summary of the overall study and its limitations: Even with the large sequencing depth, rarefaction of the sorted-subset datasets indicated that sequencing was incomplete. Sampling was restricted to blood, and TCR repertoires in tissues likely differ from the TCR repertoires found in blood. Across four donors, roughly 5.4% of naive CD4, more than 3% of naive CD8, under 2.5% of memory CD4, and around 0.4% of memory CD8 clonotypes were shared. The small number of donors limited the genetic and exposure-history diversity represented. Higher generation probabilities were observed for clonotypes shared by all four sorted-subset donors than for non-shared clonotypes. Larger estimated clonotype richness was generally found for naive subsets than for memory subsets. Pairwise subsampling led to the expectation that sequencing depth would affect the degree of clonotype sharing among donors.

TCR CDR3 regions were amplified from genomic DNA by multiplex PCR using the deep immunoSEQ assay. Extracted genomic DNA from each cell subset was spread evenly across all wells of several immunoSEQ 96-well plates, with each plate serving as a replicate. For sorted subsets, roughly 200 ng of genomic DNA, equivalent to tens of thousands of T cell genomes, went into each replicate PCR. Purified libraries were measured with a Qubit 3.0 fluorometer, size-checked on a Bioanalyzer 2100, and measured again with the KAPA Library Quantification kit. Each immunoSEQ 96-well plate was sequenced on its own single-read 150-cycle Illumina NextSeq 550 flow cell. Under the source paper's analysis protocol: The immunoSEQ output contained only junctional sequences without quality scores, so filtering could not match that applied to full-length reads. To assign V/J genes and CDR3, sequences were annotated using PyIR, a Python wrapper for IgBLAST v1.9, with IMGT germline references. Any read was removed if the V/J assignment was weak (E-value above 1e-6), the CDR3 was missing, or the read contained stop codons, out-of-frame junctions, or ambiguous translated residues. A V3J clonotype was defined by an identical inferred V gene, J gene, and CDR3 amino acid sequence. Percentage overlap between repertoires was computed as shared unique clonotypes divided by the size of the smaller repertoire. Repertoire richness was assessed with RTK rarefaction, the Chao1 estimator, and Recon v2.1 estimates of unobserved clonotypes. OLGA was used to compute generation probabilities for all TCRbeta clonotypes that the gDNA method yielded from a few donors. TCRdb stores this immuneACCESS table with in-frame sequences only. Part of the clones is absent; in the studies checked, under half of the shortfall reflects unresolved V genes, and no reason is known for the rest. V and J calls and clone size are those listed in that table; D and trimming were worked out from the DNA. Here the sample has about 1.9 million clones; around 93% occur a single time. About 1.6% of the sample rests with the top ten.

In regard to this clone: No cognate antigen has been identified for it. No much larger clone is present one base from it, and per-base qualities are unavailable.

Inclusive of the bounding cysteine and phenylalanine, the CDR3 is 15 residues long. Only the CDR3 DNA is retained, 45 bases long and in frame from the first base. Via the germline V gene, CDR1 is LGHNA and CDR2 YSLEER. Trimmed from V: 1 base; trimmed from J: 4 bases; junction bases lacking a gene match: 4. For the CD8 naive samples, CD45RO-negative cells were positively selected for CCR7, yielding a CD45RA+CCR7+ population from which TemRA cells were excluded. Donors were healthy HIV-negative adults with no recently reported acute infections or vaccinations. Every donor was a Caucasian adult residing in Nashville, Tennessee, USA. After blood collection by leukapheresis, PBMCs were isolated using Ficoll-Histopaque density gradient centrifugation and then cryopreserved in the vapor phase of liquid nitrogen. Analytical flow cytometry was used to check the purity and quantity of every magnetically sorted T cell population. Each sorted fraction had its genomic DNA isolated and then quantified by UV absorbance on a Nanodrop 2000c.

Input material: naive CD8+ T cells from PBMCs. The label giving this sample's cell subset or site can be read as: CD45RA+CCR7+. Rearrangement joined TRBV4-3 to TRBJ1-1; the junction holds 9 bases that match TRBD1. The receptor was derived from a man between 18 and 35 years old in good health. Some clones in this sample may be carry-over from other donors' samples. Here the CDR3 is given as CASSQGMTGGTEAFF. The DNA sequence is TGCGCCAGCAGCCAAGGTATGACAGGGGGCACTGAAGCTTTCTTT.